Below, 9 T cell receptor beta chains from the same sample are listed, as sequenced in a study of CD8 T cells in ankylosing spondylitis. TCRdb fed the 5' RACE reads into MiXCR, producing one record per CDR3 protein. The sample has 150,000 to 200,000 distinct CDR3 sequences, 11% seen once; the top ten hold almost 30%. The material sequenced was blood, either unsorted or a sorted T cell fraction (not recorded which). The receptors were gathered from a male donor with ankylosing spondylitis or in good health (not recorded which).

In its sample, this clonotype was seen many times. The rearrangement uses TRBV7-2 and TRBJ1-4; D unresolved. This CDR3 has 15 residues. Trimming stripped 5 bases from V and 1 base from J, with 11 bases between. Germline loops: CDR1 SGHTA, CDR2 FQGNSA. CDR3 in amino acids: CASSLTWGTNEKLFF. The CDR3 DNA reads TGTGCCAGCAGCCTGACATGGGGAACTAATGAAAAACTGTTTTTT.

This clonotype was seen repeatedly, ten times or more. This chain uses TRBV10-3 with TRBJ2-3, with D tentatively TRBD2 (5 bases). V gave up 7 bases and J gave up 2 bases, with 13 bases separating them. Germline-derived CDR1 and CDR2 are ENHRY and SYGVKD. The CDR3 is made up of 14 amino acids. The DNA of the CDR3 is TGTGCCATCACCCGAGCGGAGGCCACAGATACGCAGTATTTT. It yields the protein CAITRAEATDTQYF.

This clonotype occurred a few times. The chain uses TRBV27 and TRBJ2-3; TRBD2 matches at 11 bases. The CDR3 runs 15 residues. Germline V gene sequence: CDR1 MNHEY, CDR2 SMNVEV (reference sequence). J gave up 7 bases and V 5 bases, and 8 bases lay outside the gene matches. CDR3 amino acids: CASSTPGLADYTQYF. In nucleotides, the CDR3 is TGTGCCAGCAGTACCCCGGGACTAGCGGACTATACGCAGTATTTT.

Many counts were recorded for this clonotype. CDR3 sequence reads: CSALTGAYTEAFF. CDR3 bases: TGCAGTGCTCTGACAGGCGCTTATACAGAAGCTTTCTTT. This sequence joins TRBV20-1 and TRBJ1-1, with D possibly TRBD1 on 6 matching bases. Germline CDR1 is DFQATT and CDR2 is SNEGSKA (reference sequence). The CDR3 is 13 amino acids. V lost 5 bases and J lost 8, with 18 bases in between.

This clonotype was seen repeatedly, ten times or more. The rearrangement joins TRBV2 to TRBJ2-1; D tentatively fits TRBD1 or TRBD2 (5 bases each). Germline CDR1 reads SNHLY; CDR2 reads FYNNEI. CDR3 size: 15 residues. The ends were cut back, 6 bases at V and 3 bases at J, with 15 bases in the middle. The CDR3 nucleotides read TGTGCCAGCAGAGAGAGGGGATTACTCTACAATGAGCAGTTCTTC. Translation: CASRERGLLYNEQFF.

This clonotype was picked up many times. For the CDR3, the DNA is TGCAGTGCTAGACGAACTAGCCCCGAGCAGTACTTC. Translated, it gives CSARRTSPEQYF. The chain combines TRBV20-1 with TRBJ2-7; D may be TRBD2 (6 bases). Trimming took 2 bases from V and 6 from J, leaving 11 bases between them. Germline-derived CDR1 and CDR2 are DFQATT and SNEGSKA (reference sequence). The CDR3 covers 12 residues.

This clonotype was found many times. The gene calls are TRBV29-1 and TRBJ1-5; D is unclear. Trimming took 3 bases from V and 7 from J, leaving 7 bases between them. The CDR3 has 11 residues. Per germline, CDR1 SQVTM and CDR2 ANQGSEA. The CDR3 sequence: CSVEGGQPQHF. The CDR3 DNA is TGCAGCGTTGAGGGTGGGCAGCCCCAGCATTTT.

This clonotype appeared many times. This chain uses TRBV20-1 with TRBJ2-1; unclear D gene. This CDR3 region has 14 residues. Germline lookup yields CDR1 DFQATT and CDR2 SNEGSKA (reference sequence). V was clipped by 0 bases and J by 10 bases, with 16 bases between them. CDR3 sequence reads: CSARDTELSTEQFF. The DNA of the CDR3 is TGCAGTGCTAGAGATACCGAACTTTCAACCGAGCAGTTCTTC.

Many counts were recorded for this clonotype. The chain joins TRBV9 to TRBJ2-1; 9 bases are shared with TRBD1. Looked up from germline, CDR1 is SGDLS and CDR2 is YYNGEE. CDR3 length: 15 amino acids. After removal of 1 base from V and 7 bases from J, the junction contained 6 bases not matched to a gene. CDR3 nucleotide sequence: TGTGCCAGCAGCGTACCGGGACAGGGTGGTAATGAGCAGTTCTTC. This sequence encodes CASSVPGQGGNEQFF.